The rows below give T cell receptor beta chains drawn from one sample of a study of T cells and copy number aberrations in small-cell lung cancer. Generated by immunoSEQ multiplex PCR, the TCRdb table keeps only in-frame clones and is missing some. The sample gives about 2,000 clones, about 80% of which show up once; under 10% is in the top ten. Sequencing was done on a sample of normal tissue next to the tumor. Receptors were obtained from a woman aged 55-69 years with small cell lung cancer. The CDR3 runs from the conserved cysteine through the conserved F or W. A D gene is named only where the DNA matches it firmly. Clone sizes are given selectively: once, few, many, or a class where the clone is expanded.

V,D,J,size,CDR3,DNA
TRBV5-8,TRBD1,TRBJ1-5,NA,CASNLAPSQGVF,TGTGCCAGCAACTTGGCCCCGAGTCAGGGGGTTTTT
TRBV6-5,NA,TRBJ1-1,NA,CASSYSAPVNTEAFF,TGTGCCAGCAGTTACTCTGCGCCTGTGAACACTGAAGCTTTCTTT
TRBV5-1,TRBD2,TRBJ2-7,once,CASSFSTSGGDEQYF,TGCGCCAGCAGCTTCTCGACTAGCGGGGGGGACGAGCAGTACTTC
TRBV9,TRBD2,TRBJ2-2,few,CASSVSGENTGELFF,TGTGCCAGCAGCGTTAGCGGGGAGAACACCGGGGAGCTGTTTTTT
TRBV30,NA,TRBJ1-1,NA,CAWSRSNTEAFF,TGTGCCTGGAGCAGATCGAACACTGAAGCTTTCTTT
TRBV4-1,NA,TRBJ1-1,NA,CASSQDAGNTEAFF,TGCGCCAGCAGCCAAGATGCAGGGAACACTGAAGCTTTCTTT
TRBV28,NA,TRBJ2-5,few,CASSSPGVWAQYF,TGTGCCAGCAGTTCACCGGGGGTCTGGGCCCAGTACTTC
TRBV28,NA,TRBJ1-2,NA,CASSSSEASPANYGYTF,TGTGCCAGCAGTTCCTCAGAGGCCTCCCCCGCTAACTATGGCTACACCTTC
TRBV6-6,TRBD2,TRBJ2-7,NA,CASRREGREQYF,TGTGCCAGCAGACGGGAGGGCCGCGAGCAGTACTTC
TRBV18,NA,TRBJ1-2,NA,CASSPQRGETYGYTF,TGTGCCAGCTCACCACAGCGAGGGGAGACCTATGGCTACACCTTC
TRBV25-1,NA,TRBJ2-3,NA,CASTYGDTQYF,TGTGCCAGCACCTACGGAGATACGCAGTATTTT
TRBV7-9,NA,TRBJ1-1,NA,CASVFGGSNTEAFF,TGTGCCAGCGTTTTCGGCGGGTCTAACACTGAAGCTTTCTTT
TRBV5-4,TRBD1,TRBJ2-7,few,CASSLVPGGRTGISGEQYF,TGTGCCAGCAGCTTGGTTCCAGGTGGTCGGACAGGGATTTCTGGCGAGCAGTACTTC
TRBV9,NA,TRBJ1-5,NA,CASSVDLNQPQHF,TGTGCCAGCAGCGTAGACCTTAATCAGCCCCAGCATTTT
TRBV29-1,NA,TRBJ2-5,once,CSVMTRTKGGETQYF,TGCAGCGTTATGACTCGGACGAAGGGAGGAGAGACCCAGTACTTC
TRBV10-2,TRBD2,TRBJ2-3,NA,CASRDSGSGTDTQYF,TGCGCCAGCAGAGATAGCGGGAGTGGCACAGATACGCAGTATTTT
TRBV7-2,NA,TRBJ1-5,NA,CASSLGRSSNQPQHF,TGTGCCAGCAGCTTGGGCAGATCAAGCAATCAGCCCCAGCATTTT
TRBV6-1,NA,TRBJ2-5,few,CASSPRTSAETQYF,TGTGCCAGCAGTCCTAGGACATCGGCGGAGACCCAGTACTTC
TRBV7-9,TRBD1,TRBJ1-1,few,CAGRTGGNTEAFF,TGTGCCGGGAGGACAGGGGGGAACACTGAAGCTTTCTTT
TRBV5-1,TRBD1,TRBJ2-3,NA,CASSSSDRVQGDTQYF,TGCGCCAGCAGCTCCTCAGACAGGGTCCAAGGAGATACGCAGTATTTT
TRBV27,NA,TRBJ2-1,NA,CASSLGRDNEQFF,TGTGCCAGCAGTTTAGGGCGGGACAATGAGCAGTTCTTC
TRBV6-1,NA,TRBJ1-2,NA,CASSEASGYTF,TGTGCCAGCAGTGAAGCATCCGGCTACACCTTC
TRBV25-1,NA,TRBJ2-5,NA,CASSEFPNQYF,TGTGCCAGCAGTGAATTCCCAAACCAGTACTTC